These 10 T cell receptor beta chains were all obtained from the same sample, sequenced in a study of T cell responses to AZD1222 COVID-19 vaccine. Produced via immunoSEQ multiplex PCR; TCRdb's table is partial and in-frame only. The repertoire consists of some 66,000 clones, with roughly nine tenths occurring once and the leading ten covering over 25%. Here the sequenced sample was peripheral blood, taken 28 days after the second AZD1222 dose. These TCRs come from an adult who received the AZD1222 COVID-19 vaccine.

The chain employs TRBV19 and TRBJ1-2; D gene unclear. Germline V gene lookup returns CDR1 LNHDA and CDR2 SQIVND (reference sequence). The CDR3 is 14 residues long. V was clipped by 0 bases and J by 8 bases, with 13 bases between them. The CDR3 nucleotides are TGTGCCAGTAGTATAGAATCCCAGGTTGTCGGCTACACCTTC. Encoded protein: CASSIESQVVGYTF.

Here the CDR3 DNA reads TGTGCCAGCAGCTTAGCGAGGAGTAACTATGGCTACACCTTC. This encodes CASSLARSNYGYTF. The chain couples TRBV7-2 to TRBJ1-2; D is ambiguous. Trimming removed 0 bases at V and 1 base at J, with 6 bases between. There are 14 residues in the CDR3. Germline CDR1 SGHTA, CDR2 FQGNSA.

V gene TRBV5-1 combines with J gene TRBJ2-3; 7 nucleotides match TRBD1. This CDR3 is 15 amino acids long. In germline, CDR1 is SGHRS, CDR2 YFSETQ. The V gene end was trimmed by 2 bases and the J gene end by 5 bases; junction bases not matched to a gene: 8. The CDR3: CASSLRTGVGDTQYF. The CDR3 region has the DNA TGCGCCAGCAGCTTAAGAACAGGGGTGGGAGATACGCAGTATTTT.

The table lists this clone with a count of one. The chain recombines TRBV19 with TRBJ1-5; 7 nucleotides line up with TRBD1. CDR1 LNHDA and CDR2 SQIVND come from the germline V gene (reference sequence). The CDR3 extends over 15 amino acids. Trimming at V came to 7 bases and at J to 0 bases, leaving 6 bases not matched to a gene. The CDR3 region is CASTGGWNSNQPQHF. The CDR3 DNA reads as TGTGCCAGTACAGGGGGGTGGAATAGCAATCAGCCCCAGCATTTT. The whole variable domain, remainder taken from reference TRBV19 and TRBJ1-5, is DGGITQSPKYLFRKEGQNVTLSCEQNLNHDAMYWYRQDPGQGLRLIYYSQIVNDFQKGDIAEGYSVSREKKESFPLTVTSAQKNPTAFYLCASTGGWNSNQPQHFGDGTRLSIL.

This clone occurred a few times. This chain links TRBV18 with TRBJ1-4; D is ambiguous. Per the germline V gene, CDR1 is KGHSH and CDR2 is LQKENI. The CDR3 runs 15 residues. Between the trimmed V and J ends, which lost 0 bases and 4 bases, there was a span of 9 bases. The CDR3 reads CASSPPARNNEKLFF. DNA of the CDR3: TGTGCCAGCTCACCACCAGCCAGAAATAATGAAAAACTGTTTTTT.

This chain links TRBV7-9 with TRBJ1-3, with no clear D. The CDR3 has 16 amino acids. Trimming cost V 1 base and J 4 bases, with 14 bases left between them. CDR1 is SEHNR, CDR2 FQNEAQ, per germline (reference sequence). The CDR3 region has the DNA TGTGCCAGCAGCTTAGTGTTAGGGCTTCGAGGAAACACCATATATTTT. Protein sequence: CASSLVLGLRGNTIYF. The full variable domain, its missing parts supplied by reference TRBV7-9 and TRBJ1-3, is DTGVSQNPRHKITKRGQNVTFRCDPISEHNRLYWYRQTLGQGPEFLTYFQNEAQLEKSRLLSDRFSAERPKGSFSTLEIQRTEQGDSAMYLCASSLVLGLRGNTIYFGEGSWLTVV.

The chain employs TRBV7-2 and TRBJ1-2, with 7 positions matching TRBD1. CDR1 is SGHTA and CDR2 is FQGNSA in the germline V gene. This CDR3 has 16 residues. Germline trimming cut 7 bases from V and 2 bases from J; bases unmatched to any gene: 13. The CDR3 DNA reads TGTGCCAGCAACCTCGCCGGGACAGCTACAAACTATGGCTACACCTTC. Protein: CASNLAGTATNYGYTF.

This clone was picked up one time. The chain recombines TRBV12-5 with TRBJ1-5; D is perhaps TRBD1 (5 bases). The ends were cut back, 4 bases at V and 6 bases at J, with 10 bases in the middle. Germline CDR1 is LGHNT and CDR2 is FRNRAP. CDR3 length: 13 residues. For the CDR3, the DNA is TGTGCTAGTGGTTGGGGGGGAAGTCAGCCCCAGCATTTT. Encoded protein: CASGWGGSQPQHF.

The chain's CDR3 is CASSVNDRVGGELFF. As DNA, the CDR3 is TGTGCCAGCAGCGTAAACGACAGGGTTGGCGGGGAGCTGTTTTTT. The rearrangement links TRBV9 to TRBJ2-2; TRBD1 matches 7 bases. The germline gives CDR1 SGDLS, CDR2 YYNGEE. The CDR3 sequence is 15 residues long. V lost 1 base and J lost 7; bases outside the gene matches: 7.

The chain joins TRBV6-2 or TRBV6-3 to TRBJ1-1; D not resolved. From germline, CDR1 is MNHEY and CDR2 SVGEGT. Trimming pared 5 bases from V and 5 bases from J, leaving 12 bases between. The CDR3 is 13 amino acids. Written as DNA, the CDR3 is TGTGCCAGCAGTGGACGGAGAACAACTGAAGCTTTCTTT. Translation: CASSGRRTTEAFF.